This TCR beta chain was identified in a study of blood T cell repertoires in COVID-19. The CDR3 loop spans 13 amino acids. V was cut by 5 bases and J by 4 bases, with 11 bases left in between. Germline values: CDR1 KGHSH, CDR2 LQKENI. In the original processing: Scientists estimated how many nucleated cells there were by amplifying reference gene primers. Sequenced by immunoSEQ multiplex PCR; TCRdb stores in-frame clones only, minus some. For V, J and clone size, that table is used; D and trimming come from the DNA. Of around 45,000 clones in the sample, about nine tenths were seen once. V usage is TRBV18 and J usage is TRBJ1-1, with no clear D. The TCR was taken from a man aged 60 to 69 with active or convalescent COVID-19. The sample taken for sequencing was peripheral blood. CDR3 sequence (DNA): TGTGCCAGCTCAGAGGAAAGAGGCACTGAAGCTTTCTTT. Translation gives CASSEERGTEAFF. Looking up the rest from reference TRBV18 and TRBJ1-1 gives the full variable domain: NAGVMQNPRHLVRRRGQEARLRCSPMKGHSHVYWYRQLPEEGLKFMVYLQKENIIDESGMPKERFSAEFPKEGPSILRIQQVVRGDSAAYFCASSEERGTEAFFGQGTRLTVV.